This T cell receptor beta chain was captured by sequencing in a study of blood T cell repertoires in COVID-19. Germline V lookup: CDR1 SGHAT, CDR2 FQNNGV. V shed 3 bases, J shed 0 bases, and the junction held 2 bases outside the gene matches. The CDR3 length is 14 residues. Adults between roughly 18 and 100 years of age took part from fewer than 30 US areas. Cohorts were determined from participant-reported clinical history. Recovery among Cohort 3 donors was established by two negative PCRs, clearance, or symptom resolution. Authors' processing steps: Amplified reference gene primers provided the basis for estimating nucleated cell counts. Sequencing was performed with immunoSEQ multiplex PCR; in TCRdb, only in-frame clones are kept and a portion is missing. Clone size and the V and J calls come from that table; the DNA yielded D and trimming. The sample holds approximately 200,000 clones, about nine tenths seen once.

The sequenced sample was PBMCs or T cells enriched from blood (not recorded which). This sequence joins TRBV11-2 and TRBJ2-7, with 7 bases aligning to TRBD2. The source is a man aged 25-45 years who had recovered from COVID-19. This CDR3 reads CASSFRLASYEQYF. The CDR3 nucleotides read TGTGCCAGCAGCTTTAGACTAGCCTCCTACGAGCAGTACTTC. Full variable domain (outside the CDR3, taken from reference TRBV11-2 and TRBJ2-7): EAGVAQSPRYKIIEKRQSVAFWCNPISGHATLYWYQQILGQGPKLLIQFQNNGVVDDSQLPKDRFSAERLKGVDSTLKIQPAKLEDSAVYLCASSFRLASYEQYFGPGTRLTVT.